This paragraph reports one T cell receptor (beta chain). What it binds is not known. Germline CDR1 is SGHVS and CDR2 is FQNEAQ. The CDR3 consists of 17 residues. Trimming cost V 4 bases and J 1 base; bases outside gene matches: 8. Data came from immunoSEQ multiplex PCR; TCRdb stores just in-frame clones and leaves some out. In the table there are 47,000 or so clones, about 90% of which are singletons. It was the roughly 120-subject validation cohort, separate from the roughly 700-subject first cohort, to which the donors belonged. The data stem from a study of cytomegalovirus exposure and HLA in healthy donors. Findings and caveats of the study: Researchers catalogued 164 TCR beta chains as cytomegalovirus-associated.

Material: PBMCs. The sequence derives from a man aged 18 to 29 in good health and CMV-seronegative. The chain uses TRBV7-8 and TRBJ1-5, with 9 bases lining up with TRBD1. In nucleotides, the CDR3 is TGTGCCAGCAGCTCACGACTAACAGGGGGCAGCAATCAGCCCCAGCATTTT. This translates into CASSSRLTGGSNQPQHF. Full variable domain (remainder filled in from reference TRBV7-8 and TRBJ1-5): GAGVSQSPRYKVAKRGQDVALRCDPISGHVSLFWYQQALGQGPEFLTYFQNEAQLDKSGLPSDRFFAERPEGSVSTLKIQRTQQEDSAVYLCASSSRLTGGSNQPQHFGDGTRLSIL.